This T cell receptor beta chain was identified in a study of vaccination effects on CD4 cells after COVID-19. In the study overall: The post-vaccine samples were taken, at the median, 72 days after the second dose.

Details on this clone: Its cognate antigen is unknown.

Study findings and constraints: Relatively few convalescent patients took part in the study, which had no early post-infection timepoints.

Here immunoSEQ multiplex PCR was the method, and the copy in TCRdb shows in-frame clones only, minus some. The sample has roughly 59,000 clones; roughly three quarters are singletons. Before sequencing, viral peptide pools were used by the ViraFEST assay to expand antigen-specific CD4+ T cells. Culture proceeded for 10 days, and CD4+ T cells were then isolated. BNT162b2 vaccine or mRNA-1273 vaccine was given to participants in two doses. Wells each received 1.8 million or so PBMC, cultured with approximately 9.7 IU/ml IL-2 and 10 ug/ml peptides. The authors exchanged half the medium for IL-2 medium on days 3 and 7. V shed 2 bases and J 0 bases; nucleotides not matched to a gene: 3. The CDR3 contains 19 residues. Germline values: CDR1 SGDLS, CDR2 YYNGEE.

Specimen: CD4+ T cells from PBMCs cultured with HCoV-OC43 spike peptides, collected after COVID-19 vaccination. Subset indicated: HCoV-OC43 spike overlapping peptide pool stimulation. This sequence was found in a human donor who received a COVID-19 vaccine. This chain connects TRBV9 to TRBJ2-6; TRBD2 agrees at 15 bases. Here the CDR3 reads CASSVGTSGGSSGANVLTF. For the CDR3, the DNA is TGTGCCAGCAGCGTCGGGACTAGCGGGGGGAGCTCTGGGGCCAACGTCCTGACTTTC.